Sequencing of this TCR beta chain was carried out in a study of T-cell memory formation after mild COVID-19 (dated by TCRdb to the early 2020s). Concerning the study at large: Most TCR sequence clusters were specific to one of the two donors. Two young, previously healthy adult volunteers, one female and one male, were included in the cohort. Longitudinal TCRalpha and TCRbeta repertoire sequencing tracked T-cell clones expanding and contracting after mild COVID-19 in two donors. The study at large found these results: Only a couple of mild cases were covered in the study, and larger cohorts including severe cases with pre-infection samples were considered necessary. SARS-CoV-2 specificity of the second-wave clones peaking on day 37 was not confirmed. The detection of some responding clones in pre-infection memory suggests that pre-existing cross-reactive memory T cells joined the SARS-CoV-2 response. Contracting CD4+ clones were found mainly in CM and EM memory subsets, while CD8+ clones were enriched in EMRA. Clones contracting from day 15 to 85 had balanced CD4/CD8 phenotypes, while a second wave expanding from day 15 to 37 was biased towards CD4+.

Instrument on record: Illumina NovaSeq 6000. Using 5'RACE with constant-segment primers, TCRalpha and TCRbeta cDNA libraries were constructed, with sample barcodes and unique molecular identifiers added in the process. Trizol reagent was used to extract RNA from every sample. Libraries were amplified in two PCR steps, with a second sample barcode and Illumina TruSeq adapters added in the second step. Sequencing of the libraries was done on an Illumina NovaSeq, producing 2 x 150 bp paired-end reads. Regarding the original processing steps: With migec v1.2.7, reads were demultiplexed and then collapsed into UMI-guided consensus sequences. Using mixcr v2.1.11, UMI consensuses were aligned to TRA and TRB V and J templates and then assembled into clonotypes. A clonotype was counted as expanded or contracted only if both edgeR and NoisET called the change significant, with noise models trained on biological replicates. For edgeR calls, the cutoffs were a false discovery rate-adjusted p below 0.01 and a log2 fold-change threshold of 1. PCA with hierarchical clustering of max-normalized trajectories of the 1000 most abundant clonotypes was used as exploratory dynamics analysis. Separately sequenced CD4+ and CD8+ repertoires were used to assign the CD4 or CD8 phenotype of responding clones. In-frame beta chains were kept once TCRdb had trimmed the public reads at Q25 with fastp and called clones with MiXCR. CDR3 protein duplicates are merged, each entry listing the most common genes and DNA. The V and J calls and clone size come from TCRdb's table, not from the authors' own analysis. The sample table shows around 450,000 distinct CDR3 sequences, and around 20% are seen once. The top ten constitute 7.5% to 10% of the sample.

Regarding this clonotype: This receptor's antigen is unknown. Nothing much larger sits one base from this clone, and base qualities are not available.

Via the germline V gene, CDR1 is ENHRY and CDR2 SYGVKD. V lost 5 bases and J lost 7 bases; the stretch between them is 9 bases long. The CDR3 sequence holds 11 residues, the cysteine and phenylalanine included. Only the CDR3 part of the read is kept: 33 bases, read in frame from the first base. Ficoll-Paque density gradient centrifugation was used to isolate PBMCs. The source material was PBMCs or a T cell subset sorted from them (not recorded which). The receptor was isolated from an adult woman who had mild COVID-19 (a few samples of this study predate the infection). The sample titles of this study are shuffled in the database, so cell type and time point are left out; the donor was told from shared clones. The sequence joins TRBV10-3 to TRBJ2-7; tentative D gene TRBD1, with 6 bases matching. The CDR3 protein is CAISNREEQYF. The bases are TGTGCCATCAGTAACAGGGAGGAGCAGTACTTC.